This T cell receptor beta chain was sequenced during a study of cytomegalovirus exposure and HLA in healthy donors. PCR involved 60 Vbeta and 13 Jbeta primers. Method: immunoSEQ multiplex PCR; TCRdb's copy keeps in-frame clones and lacks some. The sample table includes 40,000 to 60,000 clones. J lost 3 bases, V lost 6 bases, and 10 bases had no gene match. Germline lookup yields CDR1 MNHEY and CDR2 SVGAGI. This CDR3 region has 15 residues. As concerns this clone: Its antigen is unknown.

Whole-study findings and limits: The study labeled 150 to 200 TCR beta chains cytomegalovirus-associated. Through in vitro validation, a few CMV-associated chains were shown to be specific for CMV antigens. Near-uniform donor sequencing depth was presumed by presence/absence analyses.

This TCR came from a male donor in good health and CMV-seropositive. Sequencing input: PBMCs. The V gene is TRBV6-5, the J gene TRBJ1-2; 7 bases are a match to TRBD1. In DNA, the CDR3 is TGTGCCAGCAGCACTACTGGGGACAGCTACTATGGCTACACCTTC. The encoded protein is CASSTTGDSYYGYTF.